This TCR beta chain was observed in a study of blood T cell repertoires in COVID-19. Authors' methods: How many nucleated cells were present was estimated from reference gene primer amplification. Measured with immunoSEQ multiplex PCR; TCRdb has only the in-frame clones, and not every one. Clonal size and the V and J genes are those of that table, whereas D and trimming came from the DNA. The table includes 200,000 or so clones, approximately 86% detected once. Germline CDR1 SGHTA, CDR2 FQGNSA. The CDR3 is 13 amino acids. Trimming shortened V by 4 bases and J by 7 bases, and 13 bases separated the two germline ends.

This TCR was recovered from a man in his sixties with acute or convalescent COVID-19. The V call is TRBV7-2, the J call TRBJ1-2; weak D call: TRBD1 (6 bases). The sample was peripheral blood. The CDR3 here is CASSSQGVGGYTF. DNA for the CDR3: TGTGCCAGCAGCTCACAGGGAGTAGGTGGCTACACCTTC.